This is a list of T cell receptor beta chains from one sample in a study of long-term antiretroviral therapy in people with HIV. Repertoires were generated with immunoSEQ multiplex PCR, while TCRdb's copy carries only in-frame clones and drops some. The profile covers around 30,000 clones, with roughly 78% appearing a single time and around a tenth taken by the ten largest. The sample was unsorted PBMCs, taken 1.5 years before starting antiretroviral therapy. The receptors shown here come from a young man with HIV. The CDR3 runs from the conserved cysteine through the conserved F or W. D genes are given only for firm matches. Rows give clone size only sometimes, using once, few, many, or a class for an expanded clone.

>-|-|TRBJ1-4|TRBV4-2
TGTGCCAGCAGCCAAGATCTAGGCAGGGATGGGGTCACTAATGAAAAACTGTTTTTT
CASSQDLGRDGVTNEKLFF
>-|-|TRBJ2-6|TRBV7-9
TGTGCCAGCAGCTTAGTAGAATCTGGGGCCAACGTCCTGACTTTC
CASSLVESGANVLTF
>-|TRBD1|TRBJ1-1|TRBV6-6
TGTGCCAGCAGAGATACCGGGACAGGGGACACTGAAGCTTTCTTT
CASRDTGTGDTEAFF
>-|TRBD1|TRBJ1-5|TRBV6-4
TGTGCCAGCAGTGCCGGGACAGGGAATCAGCCCCAGCATTTT
CASSAGTGNQPQHF
>-|TRBD1|TRBJ2-3|TRBV11-2
TGTGCCAGCAGCGACGGGACAGGAGGAACAGATACGCAGTATTTT
CASSDGTGGTDTQYF
>medium-sized|TRBD1|TRBJ1-1|TRBV28
TGTGCCAGCAGGAAGCACAGGGGAATGAACACTGAAGCTTTCTTT
CASRKHRGMNTEAFF
>few|TRBD2|TRBJ2-1|TRBV5-1
TGCGCCAGCAGCTTACTAGCGGGCTCCTACAATGAGCAGTTCTTC
CASSLLAGSYNEQFF
>-|TRBD2|TRBJ2-3|TRBV27
TGTGCCAGCAATGTAGCGGGAGTGGCAGATACGCAGTATTTT
CASNVAGVADTQYF
>-|-|TRBJ2-7|TRBV29-1
TGCAGCGTTGTAGAAGGTCAGAAATCAACCTACGAGCAGTACTTC
CSVVEGQKSTYEQYF
>few|TRBD2|TRBJ2-3|TRBV7-3
TGTGCCAGCAGCTCTTATAGCGGGGGCACAGATACGCAGTATTTT
CASSSYSGGTDTQYF
>-|-|TRBJ1-1|TRBV6-7
TGTGCCAGCAGTTACTCGTGTAAAGAGAACACTGAAGCTTTCTTT
CASSYSCKENTEAFF
>-|-|TRBJ1-1|TRBV5-5
TGTGCCAGCAGCTTGGAGGCGAACACTGAAGCTTTCTTT
CASSLEANTEAFF
>-|-|TRBJ1-1|TRBV7-9
TGTGCCAGCACCTCCAGGCAGGGTTACACTGAAGCTTTCTTT
CASTSRQGYTEAFF
>-|-|TRBJ1-4|TRBV28
TGTGCCAGCAGTTTACCTTCCAGGGGACAAGAGGAAAAACTGTTTTTT
CASSLPSRGQEEKLFF
>-|TRBD1|TRBJ1-1|TRBV4-1
TGCGCCAGCAGCCAAGAGGCAGGGGACAGGAGATACACTGAAGCTTTCTTT
CASSQEAGDRRYTEAFF
>-|-|TRBJ2-7|TRBV30
TGTGCCTGGAGTGCCGGGGCTCCGGGCGAGCAGTACTTC
CAWSAGAPGEQYF
>-|-|TRBJ2-1|TRBV5-4
TGTGCCAGCAGCTTGGCCGACGCTCGACGGTACAATGAGCAGTTCTTC
CASSLADARRYNEQFF
>few|-|TRBJ2-1|TRBV7-6
TGTGCCAGCAGCTTAGCCGGAGCGTACAATGAGCAGTTCTTC
CASSLAGAYNEQFF
>-|-|TRBJ2-5|TRBV5-1
TGCGCCAGCAGCCCCGGGGGCCAGAGTTACGGGACCCAGTACTTC
CASSPGGQSYGTQYF
>-|-|TRBJ1-1|TRBV5-1
TGCGCCAGCAGCTTGCTGGGCTTAGGTGGGGCTGAAGCTTTCTTT
CASSLLGLGGAEAFF
>few|TRBD1|TRBJ1-6|TRBV30
TGTGCCTTCAGGACAGGATCATGGTATAATTCACCCCTCCACTTT
CAFRTGSWYNSPLHF
>-|TRBD1|TRBJ1-4|TRBV5-4
TGTGCCAGCAGCTCAACAGGGGTGGTTGCAACTAATGAAAAACTGTTTTTT
CASSSTGVVATNEKLFF
>-|TRBD1|TRBJ1-4|TRBV30
TGTGCCTGGACCCAGGGGGGTGAAAAACTGTTTTTT
CAWTQGGEKLFF
>-|TRBD1|TRBJ1-1|TRBV4-1
TGCGCCAGCAGCCATCCAGGGGGACAGGGGTACACTGAAGCTTTCTTT
CASSHPGGQGYTEAFF
>-|-|TRBJ2-7|TRBV7-9
TGTGCCAGCAGCCTAGGATTAGCGGCGGTCTACGAGCAGTACTTC
CASSLGLAAVYEQYF
>-|TRBD1|TRBJ2-7|TRBV9
TGTGCCAGCAGCGCAGGACAGGCGCCTTATTACGAGCAGTACTTC
CASSAGQAPYYEQYF
>once|-|TRBJ2-4|TRBV6-5
TGTGCCAGCAGCCGAAGCCCCCTAACGGTGGACATTCAGTACTTC
CASSRSPLTVDIQYF
>-|-|TRBJ1-6|TRBV7-2
TGTGCCAGCAGCTTAGGTGGGTTTGATAATTCACCCCTCCACTTT
CASSLGGFDNSPLHF
>few|-|TRBJ1-2|TRBV5-4
TGTGCCAGCAGCTTGGCCGGGGGACCTGGCTACACCTTC
CASSLAGGPGYTF
>-|-|TRBJ2-5|TRBV5-1
TGCGCCAGCAGCCCGAGGGGGAGGGAGACCCAGTACTTC
CASSPRGRETQYF
>-|TRBD1|TRBJ1-4|TRBV27
TGTGCCAGCAGGGATCGGGACAGGCCAGCAGAAAAACTGTTTTTT
CASRDRDRPAEKLFF
>-|TRBD1|TRBJ1-1|TRBV29-1
TGCAGCGTCACAGGGGCCTTGAACACTGAAGCTTTCTTT
CSVTGALNTEAFF
>few|-|TRBJ2-3|TRBV9
TGTGCCAGCAGCGTCGGGACAGATACGCAGTATTTT
CASSVGTDTQYF
>-|TRBD1|TRBJ1-1|TRBV13
TGTGCCAGCAGCCTACAGGGGGCTTTGGATGCTTTCTTT
CASSLQGALDAFF
>-|TRBD1|TRBJ2-7|TRBV18
TGTGCCAGCTCACCAGGGACAGGGGTATCCTACGAGCAGTACTTC
CASSPGTGVSYEQYF
>-|-|TRBJ1-5|TRBV7-2
TGTGCCAGCAGCTTGGACGACGGGCAGCCCCAGCATTTT
CASSLDDGQPQHF
>few|TRBD1|TRBJ1-6|TRBV25-1
TGTGCCAGCAGTGCCGGACAGGGTTATTCACCCCTCCACTTT
CASSAGQGYSPLHF
>-|-|TRBJ2-2|TRBV27
TGTGCCAGCAGGTCAGGGGCGCTGAACACCGGGGAGCTGTTTTTT
CASRSGALNTGELFF
>-|-|TRBJ2-2|TRBV6-6
TGTGCCAGCAGCCCCCCGCGGGACAGCACCGGGGAGCTGTTTTTT
CASSPPRDSTGELFF
>-|-|TRBJ1-1|TRBV7-2
TGTGCCAGCAGCCCCGGGGCCGCGAACACTGAAGCTTTCTTT
CASSPGAANTEAFF
>-|-|TRBJ1-1|TRBV19
TGTGCCAGTAAGACTAACCGGGCCCCTGAAGCTTTCTTT
CASKTNRAPEAFF
>-|TRBD1|TRBJ1-1|TRBV25-1
TGTGCCAGCAGTACAGGGGGCCGCACTGAAGCTTTCTTT
CASSTGGRTEAFF
>-|-|TRBJ2-7|TRBV7-2
TGTGCCAGCAGCCATCGTTCAGACGAGCAGTACTTC
CASSHRSDEQYF
>-|TRBD1|TRBJ2-2|TRBV11-3
TGTGCCAGCAGCACCCGGGACAGGGGTTATTCCGGGGAGCTGTTTTTT
CASSTRDRGYSGELFF
>few|-|TRBJ1-3|TRBV10-3
TGTGCCATCAGTGAAACAGGCTCTGGAAACACCATATATTTT
CAISETGSGNTIYF
>-|-|TRBJ2-3|TRBV28
TGTGCCAGCAGGGAGGACTTGAGCGGTCGGCAGTATTTT
CASREDLSGRQYF
>-|-|TRBJ2-3|TRBV4-2
TGTGCCAGCAGCCAAGAAGCCCGGGTGCTAGCAACAGATACGCAGTATTTT
CASSQEARVLATDTQYF
>-|TRBD2|TRBJ2-1|TRBV7-2
TGTGCCAGCAGCCTCGGGGGGACCTCCTACAATGAGCAGTTCTTC
CASSLGGTSYNEQFF
>-|-|TRBJ2-3|TRBV5-1
TGCGCCAGCAGCTATGGAGGACGGTCGGATACGCAGTATTTT
CASSYGGRSDTQYF
>-|TRBD2|TRBJ2-2|TRBV19
TGTGCCAGTAGCCCGGGTTTTCGGACTAGCGGGGACACCGGGGAGCTGTTTTTT
CASSPGFRTSGDTGELFF
>-|-|TRBJ1-6|TRBV5-5
TGTGCCAGCAGCTTGTCGAGGGGGTCTTTTTCACCCCTCCACTTT
CASSLSRGSFSPLHF
>-|TRBD1|TRBJ2-2|TRBV6-6
TGTGCCAGCAGTTACTCCGGGACAGGGCGTAACGGGGAGCTGTTTTTT
CASSYSGTGRNGELFF
>-|-|TRBJ2-7|TRBV5-4
TGTGCCAGCAGCTCATTCACAGGTTTCTACGAGCAGTACTTC
CASSSFTGFYEQYF
>-|-|TRBJ1-4|TRBV18
TGTGCCAGCTCACCACCGGCGACGAATGAAAAACTGTTTTTT
CASSPPATNEKLFF
>few|TRBD1|TRBJ1-2|TRBV27
TGTGCCAGCAGTCCCCGGGACAGCTTATTTAACTATGGCTACACCTTC
CASSPRDSLFNYGYTF